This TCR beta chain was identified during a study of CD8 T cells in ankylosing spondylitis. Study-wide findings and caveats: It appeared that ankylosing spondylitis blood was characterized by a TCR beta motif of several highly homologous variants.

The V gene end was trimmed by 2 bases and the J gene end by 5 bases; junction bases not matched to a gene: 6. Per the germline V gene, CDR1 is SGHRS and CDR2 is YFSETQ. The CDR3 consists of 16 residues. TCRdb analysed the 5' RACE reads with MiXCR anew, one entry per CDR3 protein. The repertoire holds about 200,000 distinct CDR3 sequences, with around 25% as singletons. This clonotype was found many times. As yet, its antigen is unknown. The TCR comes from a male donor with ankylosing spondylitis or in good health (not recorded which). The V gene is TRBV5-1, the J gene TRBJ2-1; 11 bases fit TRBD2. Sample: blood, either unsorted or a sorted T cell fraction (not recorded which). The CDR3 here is CASSLGGLAVDNEQFF. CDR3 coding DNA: TGCGCCAGCAGCTTAGGGGGACTAGCGGTAGACAATGAGCAGTTCTTC.